This note documents a single T cell receptor beta chain sequence. Antigen unknown. The data were obtained in a study of PD-1 blockade in classical Hodgkin lymphoma. Study conclusions and caveats: Anyone who began nivolumab under 1 year after ASCT was excluded.

Profiling relied on immunoSEQ multiplex PCR, and the TCRdb table lists in-frame clones only, not all of them. This sample has 50,000 or so clones, with roughly 90% found just once. As for time point: cycle 4 day 1 (C4D1), after about 6 weeks of nivolumab. Each patient's relapse followed autologous stem cell transplantation, and brentuximab vedotin exposure varied. The CDR3 totals 17 residues. Germline V gene data show CDR1 as MNHEY and CDR2 as SMNVEV (reference sequence). After removal of 0 bases from V and 4 bases from J, the junction contained 5 bases not matched to a gene. The chain couples TRBV27 to TRBJ2-3; 12 nucleotides agree with TRBD2. The sequence derives from a human donor with classical Hodgkin lymphoma. The starting material was peripheral blood mononuclear cells (PBMCs), obtained before the fourth cycle of nivolumab. The CDR3 sequence: CASSLSRGTSGSDTQYF. The CDR3 DNA is TGTGCCAGCAGTTTATCTCGGGGGACTAGCGGGTCAGATACGCAGTATTTT.